The rows below give T cell receptor beta chains drawn from one sample of a study of T cells in Graves' hyperthyroidism and ophthalmopathy. TCRdb reanalysed the multiplex PCR reads using MiXCR and keeps one entry per CDR3 protein. Among hundreds of thousands of distinct CDR3 sequences listed, around 15% were seen once. The source material was blood. The receptor set was obtained from a woman in her forties or fifties with Graves' ophthalmopathy. Each CDR3 is given with its conserved first and last residue. Fields, in order: V gene, clone size, J gene, CDR3 protein. Rows give clone size only sometimes, using once, few, many, or a class for an expanded clone.

v_gene: TRBV7-8
abundance: many
j_gene: TRBJ1-4
CDR3aa: CASSTSTTNEKLFF

v_gene: TRBV27
abundance: many
j_gene: TRBJ2-1
CDR3aa: CASRYGLAGGEQFF

v_gene: TRBV7-2
abundance: many
j_gene: TRBJ2-4
CDR3aa: CASSSDRVTKNIQYF

v_gene: TRBV28
abundance: .
j_gene: TRBJ2-1
CDR3aa: CASRPGSGLAGSSYNEQFF

v_gene: TRBV15
abundance: once
j_gene: TRBJ2-2
CDR3aa: CATSRDTGGGELFF

v_gene: TRBV7-3
abundance: few
j_gene: TRBJ2-1
CDR3aa: CASSLPGPAGQFF

v_gene: TRBV20-1
abundance: many
j_gene: TRBJ2-7
CDR3aa: CSASRAGVPYEQYF

v_gene: TRBV15
abundance: .
j_gene: .
CDR3aa: CATSYRGLADFYNEQYF

v_gene: TRBV5-1
abundance: many
j_gene: TRBJ2-5
CDR3aa: CASSLVLGRQETQYF

v_gene: TRBV19
abundance: few
j_gene: TRBJ1-2
CDR3aa: CASKGGGYYGYTF

v_gene: TRBV6-2/TRBV6-3
abundance: .
j_gene: TRBJ2-1
CDR3aa: CASSYVSNEQFF

v_gene: TRBV6-5
abundance: .
j_gene: TRBJ2-6
CDR3aa: CASSYRAGLIPGANVLTF

v_gene: TRBV5-1
abundance: many
j_gene: TRBJ1-1
CDR3aa: CASSWGAGNTEAFF

v_gene: TRBV4-2
abundance: few
j_gene: TRBJ2-1
CDR3aa: CASSPRLAGVGYNEQFF

v_gene: TRBV11-3
abundance: many
j_gene: TRBJ2-1
CDR3aa: CASSLASGTINEQFF

v_gene: TRBV4-1
abundance: .
j_gene: TRBJ2-2
CDR3aa: CASSTPLAGVNTGELFF

v_gene: TRBV29-1
abundance: few
j_gene: TRBJ2-1
CDR3aa: CSAPKRNYYNEQFF

v_gene: TRBV27
abundance: many
j_gene: TRBJ2-7
CDR3aa: CASSYMAHSYEQYF

v_gene: TRBV7-8
abundance: many
j_gene: TRBJ1-2
CDR3aa: CATSDSDNYGYTF

v_gene: TRBV18
abundance: many
j_gene: TRBJ1-5
CDR3aa: CASSPTAGDQPQHF

v_gene: TRBV5-1
abundance: many
j_gene: TRBJ2-2
CDR3aa: CASSATSEGTGELFF

v_gene: TRBV7-9
abundance: many
j_gene: TRBJ2-1
CDR3aa: CASNPRPDKQFF

v_gene: TRBV5-1
abundance: many
j_gene: TRBJ2-2
CDR3aa: CASSHKQGTGELFF

v_gene: TRBV27
abundance: many
j_gene: TRBJ2-1
CDR3aa: CASSLYSGGNEQFF

v_gene: TRBV28
abundance: .
j_gene: TRBJ1-1
CDR3aa: CASRPSDRTNTEAFF

v_gene: TRBV19
abundance: many
j_gene: TRBJ1-2
CDR3aa: CASNPNQRNYGYTF

v_gene: TRBV18
abundance: many
j_gene: TRBJ1-5
CDR3aa: CASSPYKGPNQPQHF

v_gene: TRBV10-3
abundance: .
j_gene: TRBJ2-1
CDR3aa: CAISEIDEQFF

v_gene: TRBV7-9
abundance: .
j_gene: TRBJ2-5
CDR3aa: CASSLELAAETQYF

v_gene: TRBV5-1
abundance: many
j_gene: TRBJ2-1
CDR3aa: CASSATGQISYNEQFF

v_gene: TRBV7-9
abundance: many
j_gene: TRBJ1-1
CDR3aa: CASSTSTGAGTEAFF

v_gene: TRBV6-1
abundance: many
j_gene: TRBJ2-2
CDR3aa: CASSRTSGSLAGELFF

v_gene: TRBV20-1
abundance: .
j_gene: TRBJ2-3
CDR3aa: CSAIDQRGRTDTQYF

v_gene: TRBV5-5
abundance: .
j_gene: TRBJ2-2
CDR3aa: CASSTGLVGELFF

v_gene: TRBV3-1
abundance: many
j_gene: TRBJ2-7
CDR3aa: CASSHRYEQYF

v_gene: TRBV12-5
abundance: .
j_gene: TRBJ2-1
CDR3aa: CASGPRLAGWNEQFF

v_gene: TRBV28
abundance: many
j_gene: TRBJ2-5
CDR3aa: CASSTLAGETQYF

v_gene: TRBV11-2
abundance: many
j_gene: TRBJ2-1
CDR3aa: CASSSRLLAGASYNEQFF

v_gene: TRBV12-3/TRBV12-4
abundance: many
j_gene: TRBJ2-7
CDR3aa: CASSFKAGDGNEQYF